The 17 T cell receptor beta chains listed next were all sequenced from one sample in a study of blood T cell repertoires in COVID-19. Sequencing was performed with immunoSEQ multiplex PCR; in TCRdb, only in-frame clones are kept and a portion is missing. The sample yields 150,000 to 200,000 clones, under 80% seen once. The sample was PBMCs or T cells enriched from blood (not recorded which). The receptor set was obtained from a woman aged 50 to 65 with acute COVID-19.

This rearrangement joins TRBV29-1 to TRBJ1-2; 8 nucleotides line up with TRBD1. The CDR3 sequence is 14 residues long. The V and J ends lost 6 bases and 3 bases, in that order; junction bases with no gene match: 9. Looked up from germline, CDR1 is SQVTM and CDR2 is ANQGSEA. This CDR3 is CSVLATGDDYGYTF. Here the CDR3 DNA reads TGCAGCGTCCTAGCGACAGGGGACGACTATGGCTACACCTTC.

The chain combines TRBV9 with TRBJ2-3, with D tentatively TRBD2 (6 bases). The ends were cut back, 0 bases at V and 2 bases at J, with 16 bases in the middle. In germline, CDR1 is SGDLS, CDR2 YYNGEE. The CDR3 has 17 amino acids. Here the CDR3 DNA reads TGTGCCAGCAGCGTAGAGGGAGGAGGGTCGCACACAGATACGCAGTATTTT. Translating it yields CASSVEGGGSHTDTQYF.

The rearrangement joins TRBV2 to TRBJ1-1; no reliable D call. The CDR3 has 14 residues. V was clipped by 6 bases and J by 1 base, with 12 bases between them. Germline V CDR1 and CDR2: SNHLY, FYNNEI. The CDR3 DNA reads as TGTGCCAGCAGCCTGGGTTCGGGGAACACTGAAGCTTTCTTT. Its protein is CASSLGSGNTEAFF. The variable domain in full, with the rest retrieved from reference TRBV2 and TRBJ1-1, is EPEVTQTPSHQVTQMGQEVILRCVPISNHLYFYWYRQILGQKVEFLVSFYNNEISEKSEIFDDQFSVERPDGSNFTLKIRSTKLEDSAMYFCASSLGSGNTEAFFGQGTRLTVV.

The rearrangement joins TRBV29-1 to TRBJ1-1, with 7 bases fitting TRBD1. CDR1 SQVTM and CDR2 ANQGSEA come from the germline V gene. The CDR3 has 12 residues. Trimming cost V 4 bases and J 4 bases; bases outside gene matches: 3. CDR3 protein: CSVGQGGTEAFF. The DNA for the CDR3 is TGCAGCGTTGGACAGGGAGGCACTGAAGCTTTCTTT.

The gene calls are TRBV7-6 and TRBJ1-6; 7 bases map to TRBD1. V lost 6 bases and J lost 7; bases outside the gene matches: 6. Germline CDR1 SGHVS, CDR2 FNYEAQ. CDR3 length: 14 residues. As DNA, the CDR3 is TGTGCCAGCAGAGCCGGGACAGTCAATTCACCCCTCCACTTT. Translating gives CASRAGTVNSPLHF.

The chain joins TRBV28 to TRBJ1-2; D is unresolved. Germline V gives CDR1 MDHEN, CDR2 SYDVKM. V shed 3 bases and J shed 7 bases, with 6 bases lying between them. The CDR3 loop spans 11 amino acids. The CDR3 bases are TGTGCCAGCAGTTTCCTCTCTGGCTACACCTTC. Encoded protein: CASSFLSGYTF.

The CDR3 sequence is CASTDRGGNTIYF. CDR3 DNA sequence: TGTGCCAGCACCGACAGAGGAGGAAACACCATATATTTT. The chain is built from TRBV12-3 or TRBV12-4 and TRBJ1-3, with D tentatively TRBD1 (5 bases). V was clipped by 7 bases and J by 4 bases, with 11 bases between them. The CDR3 runs 13 residues.

The V gene is TRBV18, the J gene TRBJ1-1; tentative D call: TRBD1 (6 bases). The CDR3 contains 16 residues. The V end lost 0 bases, the J end lost 5 bases, and 16 bases lay between the germline ends. The germline V gene encodes CDR1 KGHSH and CDR2 LQKENI. In nucleotides, the CDR3 is TGTGCCAGCTCACCACCGGGGGGGGCCGGGGGGACTGAAGCTTTCTTT. As protein: CASSPPGGAGGTEAFF.

This clone has a handful of counts. V gene TRBV2 combines with J gene TRBJ1-1; no reliable D call. Germline CDR1 and CDR2: SNHLY and FYNNEI. The V end lost 2 bases, the J end lost 3 bases, and 7 bases lay between the germline ends. The CDR3 is 13 amino acids. The CDR3 sequence: CASSEPGDTEAFF. The CDR3 DNA is TGTGCCAGCAGTGAACCCGGGGACACTGAAGCTTTCTTT.

CDR3 nucleotides: TGCGCCAGCAGTGACCAGAGGGGGCTACGGAATCAGCCCCAGCATTTT. Its protein is CASSDQRGLRNQPQHF. The chain combines TRBV10-2 with TRBJ1-5; 7 nucleotides match TRBD1. The J segment lost 4 bases and the V segment lost 3 bases, leaving 9 bases of the junction unmatched. This CDR3 spans 16 amino acids. Germline CDR1 and CDR2: WSHSY and SAAADI.

This clone showed up just once. Other DNA sequences from this sample encode an identical CDR3 as well. This chain links TRBV6-6 with TRBJ1-1; TRBD1 is a possible D gene (5 bases). The CDR3 consists of 15 residues. Between the trimmed V and J ends, which lost 1 base and 2 bases, there was a span of 11 bases. Germline V gives CDR1 MNHNY, CDR2 SVGAGI (reference sequence). CDR3 DNA: TGTGCCAGCAGTTACTTGGCGGGGGGAAACACTGAAGCTTTCTTT. Encoded protein: CASSYLAGGNTEAFF.

The chain combines TRBV27 with TRBJ2-1, with 10 positions matching TRBD1. This CDR3 contains 16 residues. The junction had 6 bases not matched to a gene; V was cut back by 2 bases and J by 5 bases. From germline, CDR1 is MNHEY and CDR2 SMNVEV (reference sequence). DNA for the CDR3: TGTGCCAGCAGTTTAGAAGGGGACAGGGGCCACAATGAGCAGTTCTTC. This encodes CASSLEGDRGHNEQFF.

The V and J genes are TRBV28 and TRBJ2-6; 7 bases agree with TRBD1. Looked up from germline, CDR1 is MDHEN and CDR2 is SYDVKM. This CDR3 has 15 residues. V lost 9 bases, J lost 0 bases, and 5 bases stayed unmatched. CDR3 loop: CASRTGSSGANVLTF. The CDR3 DNA reads as TGTGCCAGTCGGACAGGCAGCTCTGGGGCCAACGTCCTGACTTTC.

V is TRBV6-1 and J is TRBJ1-4; D possibly corresponds to TRBD1 (5 bases). CDR1 is MNHNS, CDR2 SASEGT, per germline. Trimming removed 2 bases at V and 0 bases at J, with 7 bases between. This CDR3 is 15 amino acids long. DNA for the CDR3: TGTGCCAGCAGTGAAAGGGGCGCAACTAATGAAAAACTGTTTTTT. Its protein product is CASSERGATNEKLFF.

The chain couples TRBV19 to TRBJ1-5, with D unclear. The CDR3 is made up of 12 amino acids. Looked up from germline, CDR1 is LNHDA and CDR2 is SQIVND (reference sequence). The ends were cut back, 3 bases at V and 4 bases at J, with 4 bases in the middle. The CDR3 nucleotides are TGTGCCAGTAGTATCATTAATCAGCCCCAGCATTTT. Translation gives CASSIINQPQHF.

This chain joins TRBV6-4 and TRBJ1-2; D ambiguous. The length of the CDR3 is 12 residues. V was cut by 3 bases and J by 4 bases, with 6 bases left in between. The V gene's germline CDR1 is MRHNA and CDR2 SNTAGT. The CDR3 DNA reads TGTGCCAGCAGTGAAGGGAGCTATGGCTACACCTTC. Its protein product is CASSEGSYGYTF.

The J gene is TRBJ1-2, the V gene TRBV4-2; tentative D call: TRBD1 (6 bases). Germline V lookup: CDR1 LGHNA, CDR2 YNFKEQ. Trimming took 1 base from V and 3 from J, leaving 12 bases between them. This CDR3 spans 15 amino acids. The CDR3 nucleotides read TGTGCCAGCAGCCAAGTTCGGACAGAAGACTATGGCTACACCTTC. Encoded protein: CASSQVRTEDYGYTF.